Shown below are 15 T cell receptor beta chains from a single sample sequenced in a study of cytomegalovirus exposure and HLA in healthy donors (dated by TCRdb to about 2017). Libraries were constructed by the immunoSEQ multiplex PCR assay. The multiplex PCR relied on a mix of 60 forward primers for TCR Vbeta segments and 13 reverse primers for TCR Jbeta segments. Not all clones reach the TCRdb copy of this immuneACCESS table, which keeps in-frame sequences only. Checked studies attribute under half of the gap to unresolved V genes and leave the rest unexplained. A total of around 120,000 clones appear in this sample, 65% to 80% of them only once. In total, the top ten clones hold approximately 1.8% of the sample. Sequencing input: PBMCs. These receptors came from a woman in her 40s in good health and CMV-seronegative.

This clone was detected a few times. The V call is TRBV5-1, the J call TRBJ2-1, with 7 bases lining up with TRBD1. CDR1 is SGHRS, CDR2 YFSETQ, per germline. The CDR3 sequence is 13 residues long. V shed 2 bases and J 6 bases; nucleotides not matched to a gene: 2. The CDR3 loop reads CASSFAGGNEQFF. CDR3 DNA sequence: TGCGCCAGCAGCTTCGCAGGGGGCAATGAGCAGTTCTTC.

The CDR3 region is CASSRSINTYEQYF. The CDR3 region has the DNA TGTGCCAGTAGTCGCTCAATTAACACCTACGAGCAGTACTTC. The chain couples TRBV19 to TRBJ2-7; no definite D call. V lost 5 bases and J lost 2, with 13 bases in between. This CDR3 is 14 amino acids long. CDR1 and CDR2 from the germline V gene are LNHDA and SQIVND (reference sequence).

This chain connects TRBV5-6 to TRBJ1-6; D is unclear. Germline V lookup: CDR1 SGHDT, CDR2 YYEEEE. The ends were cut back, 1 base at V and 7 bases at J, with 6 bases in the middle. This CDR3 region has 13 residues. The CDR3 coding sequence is TGTGCCAGCAGCTTGCAAGCAAATTCACCCCTCCACTTT. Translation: CASSLQANSPLHF. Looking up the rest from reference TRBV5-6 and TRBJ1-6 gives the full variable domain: DAGVTQSPTHLIKTRGQQVTLRCSPKSGHDTVSWYQQALGQGPQFIFQYYEEEERQRGNFPDRFSGHQFPNYSSELNVNALLLGDSALYLCASSLQANSPLHFGNGTRLTVT.

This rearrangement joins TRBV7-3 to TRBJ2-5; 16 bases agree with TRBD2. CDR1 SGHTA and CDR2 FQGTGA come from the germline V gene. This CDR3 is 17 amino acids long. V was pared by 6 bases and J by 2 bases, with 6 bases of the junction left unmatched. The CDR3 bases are TGTGCCAGCAGTCCAGGGACTAGCGGGGGGGGTCAAGAGACCCAGTACTTC. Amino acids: CASSPGTSGGGQETQYF.

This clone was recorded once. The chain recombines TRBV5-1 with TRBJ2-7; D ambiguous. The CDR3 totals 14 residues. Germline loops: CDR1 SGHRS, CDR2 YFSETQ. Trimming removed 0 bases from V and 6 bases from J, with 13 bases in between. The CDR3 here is CASSLGGRLSEQYF. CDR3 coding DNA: TGCGCCAGCAGCTTGGGTGGCCGACTGAGCGAGCAGTACTTC.

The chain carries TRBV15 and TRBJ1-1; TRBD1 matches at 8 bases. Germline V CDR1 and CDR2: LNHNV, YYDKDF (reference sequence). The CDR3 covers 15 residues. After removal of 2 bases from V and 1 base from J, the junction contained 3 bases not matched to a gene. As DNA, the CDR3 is TGTGCCACCAGCAGACCCGGGACAGGGAACACTGAAGCTTTCTTT. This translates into CATSRPGTGNTEAFF.

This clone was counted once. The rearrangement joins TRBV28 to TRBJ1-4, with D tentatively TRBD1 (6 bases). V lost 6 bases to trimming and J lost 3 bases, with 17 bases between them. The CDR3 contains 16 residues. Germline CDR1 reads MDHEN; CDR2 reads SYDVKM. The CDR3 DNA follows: TGTGCCAGCAGCTCCAACCACAGGGCCCCTAATGAAAAACTGTTTTTT. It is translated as CASSSNHRAPNEKLFF.

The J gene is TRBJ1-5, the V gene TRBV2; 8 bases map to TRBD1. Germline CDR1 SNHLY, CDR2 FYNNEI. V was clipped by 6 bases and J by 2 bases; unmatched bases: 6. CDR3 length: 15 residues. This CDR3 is CASSAGQGGNQPQHF. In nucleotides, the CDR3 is TGTGCCAGCAGCGCCGGACAGGGAGGCAATCAGCCCCAGCATTTT.

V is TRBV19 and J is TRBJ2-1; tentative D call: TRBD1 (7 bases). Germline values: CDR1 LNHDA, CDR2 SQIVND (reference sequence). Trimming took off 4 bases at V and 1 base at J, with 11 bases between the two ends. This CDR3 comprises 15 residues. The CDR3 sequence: CASSKQGGSYNEQFF. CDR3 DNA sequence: TGTGCCAGTAGTAAGCAGGGGGGTTCCTACAATGAGCAGTTCTTC.

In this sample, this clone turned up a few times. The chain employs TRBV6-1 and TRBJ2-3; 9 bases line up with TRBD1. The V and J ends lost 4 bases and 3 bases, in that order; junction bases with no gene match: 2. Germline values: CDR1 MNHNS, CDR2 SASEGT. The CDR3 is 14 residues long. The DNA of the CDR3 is TGTGCCAGCAGTGCGACAGGGGGGACAGATACGCAGTATTTT. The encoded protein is CASSATGGTDTQYF.

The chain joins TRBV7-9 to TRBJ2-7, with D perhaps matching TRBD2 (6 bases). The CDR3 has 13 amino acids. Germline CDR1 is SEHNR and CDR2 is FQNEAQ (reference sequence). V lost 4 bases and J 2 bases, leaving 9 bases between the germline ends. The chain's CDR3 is CASSWDFPYEQYF. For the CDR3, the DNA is TGTGCCAGCAGCTGGGACTTTCCCTACGAGCAGTACTTC.

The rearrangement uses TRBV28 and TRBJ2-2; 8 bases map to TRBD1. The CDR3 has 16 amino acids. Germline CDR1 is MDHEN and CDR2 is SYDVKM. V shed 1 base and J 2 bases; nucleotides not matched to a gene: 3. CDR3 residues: CASSLSGTGNTGELFF. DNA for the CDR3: TGTGCCAGCAGTTTATCTGGGACAGGTAACACCGGGGAGCTGTTTTTT.

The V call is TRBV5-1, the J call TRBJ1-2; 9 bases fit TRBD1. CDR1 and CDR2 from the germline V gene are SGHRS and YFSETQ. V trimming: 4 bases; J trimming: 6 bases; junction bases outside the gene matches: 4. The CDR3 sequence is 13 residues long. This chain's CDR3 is CASSPQGADGYTF. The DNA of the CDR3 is TGCGCCAGCAGCCCACAGGGGGCGGATGGCTACACCTTC.

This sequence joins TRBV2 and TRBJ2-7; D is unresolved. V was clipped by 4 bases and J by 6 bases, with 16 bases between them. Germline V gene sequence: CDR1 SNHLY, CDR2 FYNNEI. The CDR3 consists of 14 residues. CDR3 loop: CASSVKVPRGEQYF. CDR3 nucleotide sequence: TGTGCCAGCAGTGTGAAAGTACCCCGCGGCGAGCAGTACTTC.

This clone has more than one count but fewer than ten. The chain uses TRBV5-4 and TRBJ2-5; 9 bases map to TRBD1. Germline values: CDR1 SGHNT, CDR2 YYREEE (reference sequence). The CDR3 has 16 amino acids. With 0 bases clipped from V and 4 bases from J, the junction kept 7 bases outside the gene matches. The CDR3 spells CASSLGGQGFGETQYF. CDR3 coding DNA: TGTGCCAGCAGCTTGGGGGGACAGGGTTTTGGAGAGACCCAGTACTTC.